The source of this TCR beta chain is a study of blood T cell repertoires in COVID-19. Looking at the study overall: Samples of COVID-19 (acute and convalescent) were obtained from the United States, Italy and Spain. PBMCs, B-cell-depleted T cells, or T cells were the source of the cDNA or gDNA that made up the material.

Original processing methods: Researchers report that nucleated cell counts were estimated from reference gene primer amplification. Profiled with immunoSEQ multiplex PCR; TCRdb holds only in-frame clones, not every one. The DNA was the basis for D and trimming; V, J and clone size are from that table. The sample has approximately 210,000 clones, around 88% seen once. V lost 4 bases to trimming and J lost 2 bases; unmatched junction nucleotides: 1. From germline, CDR1 is SGHRS and CDR2 YFSETQ. The CDR3 is made up of 13 amino acids. What was sequenced was peripheral blood. The chain has TRBV5-1 and TRBJ2-3; 7 bases match TRBD2. The receptor was derived from a woman between 50 and 59 years old with acute or convalescent COVID-19. The CDR3 reads CASSLAVTDTQYF. CDR3 DNA: TGCGCCAGCAGCCTAGCGGTCACAGATACGCAGTATTTT.